This passage covers 21 T cell receptor beta chains from one sample sequenced in a study of shared clonotypes between healthy human individuals. Clones were sequenced by immunoSEQ multiplex PCR, and TCRdb holds only the in-frame ones, with some missing. Of over 2 million clones listed, about 95% were seen once; the top ten hold about 1.1%. Positively selected for CCR7, the CD45RO-negative cells used as naive CD8 cells excluded terminally differentiated effector memory CD45RA+ cells. Sequencing input: naive CD8+ T cells sorted from blood. The source is a man in his late teens or twenties in good health.

The chain joins TRBV4-1 to TRBJ1-1; D gene ambiguous. Germline CDR1 MGHRA, CDR2 YSYEKL. This CDR3 comprises 12 residues. V lost 1 base and J 11 bases, leaving 11 bases between the germline ends. Here the CDR3 reads CASSQGGFRAFF. The CDR3, as DNA: TGCGCCAGCAGCCAAGGTGGGTTTAGGGCTTTCTTT.

The V call is TRBV11-2, the J call TRBJ2-7, with 7 nucleotides matching TRBD1. This CDR3 has 14 amino acids. V lost 2 bases, J lost 6 bases, and 7 bases stayed unmatched. Germline V gene lookup returns CDR1 SGHAT and CDR2 FQNNGV. The CDR3 here is CASSLRTGTGEQYF. CDR3 in DNA: TGTGCCAGCAGCTTAAGGACAGGTACGGGCGAGCAGTACTTC.

This clone has more than one count but fewer than ten. The chain is built from TRBV27 and TRBJ1-2, with unresolved D. The V gene's germline CDR1 is MNHEY and CDR2 SMNVEV (reference sequence). Trimming took off 3 bases at V and 7 bases at J, with 12 bases between the two ends. The CDR3 consists of 13 residues. The CDR3 reads CASSFRVEGGYTF. CDR3 DNA sequence: TGTGCCAGCAGTTTTAGGGTGGAAGGTGGCTACACCTTC.

The chain carries TRBV7-9 and TRBJ2-2; D may be TRBD2 (5 bases). Germline V CDR1 and CDR2: SEHNR, FQNEAQ (reference sequence). The CDR3 contains 15 residues. The V end was cut by 5 bases, the J end by 4 bases, with 14 bases between. Here the CDR3 reads CASSEVSGFTGELFF. CDR3 nucleotide sequence: TGTGCCAGCAGCGAGGTATCGGGGTTCACCGGGGAGCTGTTTTTT.

This clone has a single count. This sequence joins TRBV4-3 and TRBJ2-7; D unclear. CDR1 and CDR2 (germline): LGHNA, YSLEER. The V end lost 3 bases, the J end lost 3 bases, and 15 bases lay between the germline ends. CDR3 length equals 15 residues. CDR3 nucleotide sequence: TGCGCCAGCAGCCAGGAGATAGGACCGAACTACGAGCAGTACTTC. Translated: CASSQEIGPNYEQYF.

V usage is TRBV30 and J usage is TRBJ1-4; perhaps TRBD1 as D (6 bases). Between the trimmed V and J ends, which lost 5 bases and 0 bases, there was a span of 25 bases. CDR1 is GTSNPN, CDR2 SVGIG, per germline (reference sequence). The CDR3 totals 19 residues. CDR3 nucleotides: TGTGCCTGGCGGGACACGACTGTTAGACCCCTTGCAACTAATGAAAAACTGTTTTTT. Amino acid sequence: CAWRDTTVRPLATNEKLFF.

The rearrangement joins TRBV7-3 to TRBJ2-7; a weak D match, TRBD1 (5 bases). CDR3 size: 15 residues. Per germline, CDR1 SGHTA and CDR2 FQGTGA. V was shortened by 1 base and J by 4 bases, with 14 bases between the two germline ends. CDR3 residues: CASSLIRANNYEQYF. The DNA of the CDR3 is TGTGCCAGCAGCTTAATCAGGGCGAATAATTACGAGCAGTACTTC.

The CDR3, as DNA: TGTGCCAGCAGCTTAGCGGGAGCGGCTTACGAGCAGTACTTC. Translating it yields CASSLAGAAYEQYF. The V and J genes are TRBV11-2 and TRBJ2-7, with D maybe TRBD2 (6 bases). V was pared by 1 base and J by 4 bases, with 11 bases between. The CDR3 has 14 residues. The germline gives CDR1 SGHAT, CDR2 FQNNGV.

The chain recombines TRBV19 with TRBJ1-5, with a tentative D call TRBD1 (6 bases). The V end was cut by 5 bases, the J end by 5 bases, with 16 bases between. The CDR3 has 15 residues. CDR1 and CDR2 (germline): LNHDA, SQIVND (reference sequence). In nucleotides, the CDR3 is TGTGCCAGTAGTCCCCAAGCAGGGGATTATCAGCCCCAGCATTTT. This sequence encodes CASSPQAGDYQPQHF.

The chain recombines TRBV7-9 with TRBJ2-2; D is possibly TRBD1 (6 bases). V gave up 0 bases and J gave up 2 bases, with 19 bases separating them. The germline V gene has CDR1 SEHNR and CDR2 FQNEAQ (reference sequence). This CDR3 has 19 residues. This CDR3 reads CASSLAGSYGGTNTGELFF. The CDR3 DNA reads TGTGCCAGCAGCTTAGCAGGCAGTTATGGGGGCACCAACACCGGGGAGCTGTTTTTT.

The chain recombines TRBV10-3 with TRBJ2-3; the D gene is possibly TRBD2 (6 bases). The CDR3 is 16 amino acids. Germline CDR1 is ENHRY and CDR2 is SYGVKD. Trimming pared 10 bases from V and 0 bases from J, leaving 20 bases between. The CDR3 nucleotides are TGTGCCAGCAGGCCCCTTGAGCTAGCGAGCACAGATACGCAGTATTTT. Translating gives CASRPLELASTDTQYF.

Comment on this clone: The sample has other DNA sequences that encode this CDR3 too. V gene TRBV28 combines with J gene TRBJ1-5; 8 bases are a match to TRBD1. The V segment lost 5 bases and the J segment 5 bases; nucleotides outside the gene matches: 5. Germline-derived CDR1 and CDR2 are MDHEN and SYDVKM. The CDR3 spans 14 residues. The CDR3 DNA sequence: TGTGCCAGCAGTCCTCGGACAGGGCATCAGCCCCAGCATTTT. It translates to CASSPRTGHQPQHF.

The chain combines TRBV2 with TRBJ2-7; the D is unclear. CDR3 length: 12 residues. Germline assignment: CDR1 SNHLY and CDR2 FYNNEI. V was shortened by 10 bases and J by 3 bases, with 13 bases between the two germline ends. The CDR3 loop reads CATDGDLYEQYF. The CDR3 region has the DNA TGTGCCACGGACGGAGACCTCTACGAGCAGTACTTC.

The CDR3 DNA sequence: TGTGCCTGGAGTGTAGGGGTTGGCAATCAGCCCCAGCATTTT. Its translation is CAWSVGVGNQPQHF. The chain joins TRBV30 to TRBJ1-5, with D possibly being TRBD1 (5 bases). Germline V gene data show CDR1 as GTSNPN and CDR2 as SVGIG (reference sequence). The CDR3 runs 14 residues. The V gene lost 0 bases and the J gene lost 2 bases, with 8 bases spanning the gap.

About this clone: This specimen includes other DNA sequences encoding the same CDR3. The chain has TRBV27 and TRBJ2-7, with D unresolved. There are 13 residues in the CDR3. Germline V gene lookup returns CDR1 MNHEY and CDR2 SMNVEV (reference sequence). V dropped 3 bases and J dropped 0 bases, with 6 bases sitting between them. CDR3 region: CASSFTSSYEQYF. The CDR3, as DNA: TGTGCCAGCAGTTTCACAAGCTCCTACGAGCAGTACTTC.

V and J are TRBV7-8 and TRBJ2-7; possibly TRBD2 for D (7 bases). The CDR3 has 14 residues. Trimming shortened V by 1 base and J by 5 bases, and 12 bases separated the two germline ends. Germline assignment: CDR1 SGHVS and CDR2 FQNEAQ. CDR3 coding DNA: TGTGCCAGCAGCTTAGTGGGGGGGCGGAACGAGCAGTACTTC. Its translation is CASSLVGGRNEQYF.

On this clone itself: The same CDR3 arises from other DNA sequences in this sample as well. Here the CDR3 reads CASSVGRDNQPQHF. CDR3 bases: TGTGCCAGCAGCGTGGGCAGGGACAATCAGCCCCAGCATTTT. The chain joins TRBV9 to TRBJ1-5; D perhaps matches TRBD1 (5 bases). The CDR3 totals 14 residues. CDR1 and CDR2 from the germline V gene are SGDLS and YYNGEE. V lost 2 bases, J lost 3 bases, and 9 bases lay in between.

The rearrangement uses TRBV29-1 and TRBJ2-7; 7 nucleotides match TRBD1. With 4 bases clipped from V and 5 bases from J, the junction kept 8 bases outside the gene matches. Germline CDR1 is SQVTM and CDR2 is ANQGSEA. The CDR3 totals 13 residues. CDR3 sequence reads: CSVAGQGVDEQYF. Written as DNA, the CDR3 is TGCAGCGTTGCGGGGCAGGGGGTCGACGAGCAGTACTTC.

The gene calls are TRBV6-1 and TRBJ1-2; a possible D gene is TRBD1 (5 bases). Germline loops: CDR1 MNHNS, CDR2 SASEGT. The CDR3 is 18 amino acids. The V end lost 4 bases, the J end lost 4 bases, and 25 bases lay between the germline ends. The CDR3 sequence is CASSGGWDETEKPYGYTF. CDR3 bases: TGTGCCAGCAGTGGAGGATGGGACGAGACAGAGAAACCCTATGGCTACACCTTC.

The chain combines TRBV6-5 with TRBJ2-1; 8 nucleotides match TRBD1. The CDR3 is made up of 14 amino acids. Trimming cost V 5 bases and J 5 bases; bases outside gene matches: 5. Looked up from germline, CDR1 is MNHEY and CDR2 is SVGAGI. CDR3 bases: TGTGCCAGCAGTACGGACAGGGTGAACAATGAGCAGTTCTTC. Protein product: CASSTDRVNNEQFF.

The V and J genes are TRBV9 and TRBJ2-3; D not certain. Trimming pared 0 bases from V and 6 bases from J, leaving 20 bases between. This CDR3 is 17 amino acids long. Germline CDR1 is SGDLS and CDR2 is YYNGEE. The CDR3 coding sequence is TGTGCCAGCAGCGTAGGGCAAGAGCCATCGCGATCCGATACGCAGTATTTT. It translates to CASSVGQEPSRSDTQYF.